The 9 T cell receptor beta chains reported below all come from one sample, sequenced in a study of cytomegalovirus exposure and HLA in healthy donors. Researchers ran the PCR with 60 Vbeta and 13 Jbeta primers. Profiled with immunoSEQ multiplex PCR; TCRdb holds only in-frame clones, not every one. The data contain under 200,000 clones, 65% to 90% of them seen just once; the ten biggest clones take up about 2.2%. The sequenced sample was PBMCs. The receptors derive from a male donor in good health and CMV-seronegative.

V is TRBV7-9 and J is TRBJ1-2, with D perhaps TRBD1 (5 bases). Germline values: CDR1 SEHNR, CDR2 FQNEAQ (reference sequence). The CDR3 sequence is 16 residues long. Trimming removed 4 bases at V and 8 bases at J, with 23 bases between. CDR3 bases: TGTGCCAGCAGCTCGCCTTGGGGCAGCCCTCGGGGGGGCTACACCTTC. This gives the protein CASSSPWGSPRGGYTF.

The sample holds one count of this clone. The V call is TRBV13, the J call TRBJ2-6; TRBD1 matches at 9 bases. V was pared by 3 bases and J by 0 bases, with 3 bases of the junction left unmatched. Germline values: CDR1 PRHDT, CDR2 FYEKMQ (reference sequence). CDR3 size: 17 residues. The CDR3 nucleotides read TGTGCCAGCAGCTTTCGGGACAGGGCCTCTGGGGCCAACGTCCTGACTTTC. It yields the protein CASSFRDRASGANVLTF.

This chain joins TRBV5-1 and TRBJ2-7; TRBD1 agrees at 8 bases. V was clipped by 1 base and J by 4 bases; unmatched bases: 1. This CDR3 is built from 13 residues. The V gene's germline CDR1 is SGHRS and CDR2 YFSETQ. CDR3 DNA: TGCGCCAGCAGCTTGCACAGGGGGTACGAGCAGTACTTC. It codes for CASSLHRGYEQYF.

V gene TRBV4-1 combines with J gene TRBJ2-5; TRBD2 is a possible D gene (6 bases). The CDR3 totals 14 residues. Trimming shortened V by 4 bases and J by 0 bases, and 9 bases separated the two germline ends. Germline CDR1 reads MGHRA; CDR2 reads YSYEKL. CDR3 loop: CASSLRDYQETQYF. The CDR3 coding sequence is TGCGCCAGCAGCCTAAGGGACTACCAAGAGACCCAGTACTTC.

The rearrangement joins TRBV10-3 to TRBJ1-2; 10 positions agree with TRBD1. Trimming cost V 6 bases and J 7 bases; bases outside gene matches: 8. There are 14 residues in the CDR3. Germline loops: CDR1 ENHRY, CDR2 SYGVKD. The CDR3 DNA is TGTGCCATCAGGGGGACAGGGGAATTGGGTGGCTACACCTTC. Its protein product is CAIRGTGELGGYTF.

The chain combines TRBV6-5 with TRBJ2-4, with TRBD1 matching over 7 bases. This CDR3 spans 14 amino acids. The V and J ends lost 4 bases and 5 bases, in that order; junction bases with no gene match: 5. The germline gives CDR1 MNHEY, CDR2 SVGAGI. Here the CDR3 reads CASSFRTGENIQYF. The CDR3 bases are TGTGCCAGCAGTTTCCGCACAGGGGAAAACATTCAGTACTTC.

The genes are TRBV7-2 and TRBJ2-7, with 10 bases fitting TRBD1. V shed 5 bases, J shed 2 bases, and the junction held 3 bases outside the gene matches. Germline-derived CDR1 and CDR2 are SGHTA and FQGNSA. This CDR3 region has 14 residues. CDR3 loop: CASSRDRGPYEQYF. CDR3 sequence (DNA): TGTGCCAGCAGCCGGGACAGGGGCCCCTACGAGCAGTACTTC.

V usage is TRBV11-2 and J usage is TRBJ1-5, with 8 bases matching TRBD1. After removal of 5 bases from V and 11 bases from J, the junction contained 11 bases not matched to a gene. The germline CDR1 and CDR2 sequences are SGHAT and FQNNGV. The length of the CDR3 is 14 residues. The CDR3 protein is CASSLGTGPGSQHF. The CDR3 DNA sequence: TGTGCCAGCAGCCTCGGGACAGGCCCCGGTTCCCAGCATTTT.

This clone was observed a handful of times. This chain uses TRBV5-8 with TRBJ1-1; D gene unclear. The V gene's germline CDR1 is SGHTS and CDR2 YDEGEE. This CDR3 contains 14 residues. V dropped 1 base and J dropped 0 bases, with 7 bases sitting between them. The CDR3 DNA reads as TGTGCCAGCAGCTTGCGAGTCATGAACACTGAAGCTTTCTTT. This sequence encodes CASSLRVMNTEAFF. Based on the CDR3 plus reference TRBV5-8 and TRBJ1-1, the full variable domain is EAGVTQSPTHLIKTRGQQATLRCSPISGHTSVYWYQQALGLGLQFLLWYDEGEERNRGNFPPRFSGRQFPNYSSELNVNALELEDSALYLCASSLRVMNTEAFFGQGTRLTVV.